These 7 T cell receptor beta chains came from one sample sequenced in a study of blood T cell repertoires in COVID-19. Method: immunoSEQ multiplex PCR; TCRdb's copy keeps in-frame clones and lacks some. The data show fewer than 300,000 clones, with 70% to 90% seen just once and approximately 2.2% held by the top ten. Sequenced material: peripheral blood. These receptors were taken from a woman aged 45-65 years with acute or convalescent COVID-19.

This clone came up a few times. This sequence joins TRBV24-1 and TRBJ2-7; 7 nucleotides agree with TRBD1. The CDR3 length is 15 residues. Germline V CDR1 and CDR2: KGHDR, SFDVKD. Trimming removed 4 bases from V and 4 bases from J; junction bases left unmatched: 9. As DNA, the CDR3 is TGTGCCACCAGTGACTCCCACAGGGGCTCGTACGAGCAGTACTTC. This gives the protein CATSDSHRGSYEQYF.

The chain combines TRBV24-1 with TRBJ2-2; D is possibly TRBD2 (5 bases). Trimming stripped 3 bases from V and 3 bases from J, with 16 bases between. Germline V gene data show CDR1 as KGHDR and CDR2 as SFDVKD. The length of the CDR3 is 17 residues. The CDR3: CATSDPKAEFDTGELFF. DNA for the CDR3: TGTGCCACCAGTGATCCAAAAGCGGAATTCGACACCGGGGAGCTGTTTTTT.

The chain links TRBV5-1 to TRBJ2-3, with 8 bases that match TRBD2. V trimming: 4 bases; J trimming: 2 bases; junction bases outside the gene matches: 9. This CDR3 has 16 amino acids. Per germline, CDR1 SGHRS and CDR2 YFSETQ. CDR3 protein: CASSPPVSGNTDTQYF. CDR3 nucleotides: TGCGCCAGCAGCCCACCGGTTAGCGGGAACACAGATACGCAGTATTTT.

CDR3 region: CASSLLGGDNSPLHF. The CDR3 DNA follows: TGTGCCAGCAGCTTACTTGGGGGGGATAATTCACCCCTCCACTTT. This chain links TRBV7-8 with TRBJ1-6; TRBD1 might be the D (5 bases). Germline CDR1 SGHVS, CDR2 FQNEAQ. There are 15 residues in the CDR3. Deletions cut 2 bases from V and 5 bases from J, with 10 bases between.

V and J are TRBV7-9 and TRBJ2-5; D is unresolved. V shed 4 bases and J shed 0 bases, with 18 bases lying between them. This CDR3 comprises 17 residues. Germline V lookup: CDR1 SEHNR, CDR2 FQNEAQ (reference sequence). The CDR3 nucleotides read TGTGCCAGCAGCTCGCGAGCAGGTGCTGCGTACCAAGAGACCCAGTACTTC. The encoded protein is CASSSRAGAAYQETQYF.

The chain links TRBV5-1 to TRBJ2-7; 7 positions match TRBD1. Per the germline V gene, CDR1 is SGHRS and CDR2 is YFSETQ. The length of the CDR3 is 15 residues. The trim removed 4 bases at V and 1 base at J, leaving 8 bases unmatched. The CDR3 region has the DNA TGCGCCAGCAGCATGCCCGGGACAGTTTCCTACGAGCAGTACTTC. Translation gives CASSMPGTVSYEQYF.

This sequence joins TRBV6-6 and TRBJ1-2, with 11 positions matching TRBD1. V lost 7 bases and J lost 7; bases outside the gene matches: 11. Germline-derived CDR1 and CDR2 are MNHNY and SVGAGI (reference sequence). This CDR3 is 15 amino acids long. This chain's CDR3 is CASKTPRDRGGGYTF. CDR3 DNA: TGTGCCAGCAAGACCCCGAGGGACAGGGGGGGTGGCTACACCTTC.